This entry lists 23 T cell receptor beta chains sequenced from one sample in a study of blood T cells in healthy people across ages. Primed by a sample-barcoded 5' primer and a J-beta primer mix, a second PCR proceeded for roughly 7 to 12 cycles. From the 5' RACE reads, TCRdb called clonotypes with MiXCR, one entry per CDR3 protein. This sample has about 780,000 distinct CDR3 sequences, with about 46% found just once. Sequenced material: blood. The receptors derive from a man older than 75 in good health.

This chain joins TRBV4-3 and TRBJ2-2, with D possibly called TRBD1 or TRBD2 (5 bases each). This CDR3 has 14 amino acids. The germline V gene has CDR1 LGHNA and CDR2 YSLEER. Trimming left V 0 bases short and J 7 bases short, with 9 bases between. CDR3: CASSQEGTIGELFF. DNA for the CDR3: TGCGCCAGCAGCCAAGAAGGGACGATCGGGGAGCTGTTTTTT.

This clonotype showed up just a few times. CDR3: CASSLGMGADTQYF. As DNA, the CDR3 is TGCGCCAGCAGCTTGGGTATGGGAGCAGATACGCAGTATTTT. V and J are TRBV5-1 and TRBJ2-3; D possibly corresponds to TRBD2 (5 bases). The CDR3 spans 14 residues. Germline V lookup: CDR1 SGHRS, CDR2 YFSETQ. V was shortened by 0 bases and J by 4 bases, with 9 bases between the two germline ends.

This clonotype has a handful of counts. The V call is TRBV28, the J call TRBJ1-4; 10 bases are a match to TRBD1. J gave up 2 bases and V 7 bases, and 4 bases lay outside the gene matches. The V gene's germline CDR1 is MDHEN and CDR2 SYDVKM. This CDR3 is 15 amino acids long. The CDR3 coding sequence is TGTGCCAGCAAACGACAGGGGGCGACTAATGAAAAACTGTTTTTT. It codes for CASKRQGATNEKLFF.

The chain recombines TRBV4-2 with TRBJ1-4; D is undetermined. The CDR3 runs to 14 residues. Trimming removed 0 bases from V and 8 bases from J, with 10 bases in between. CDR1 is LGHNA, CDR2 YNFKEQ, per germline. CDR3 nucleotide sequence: TGTGCCAGCAGCCAAGACAGGCAATCAGAAAAACTGTTTTTT. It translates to CASSQDRQSEKLFF.

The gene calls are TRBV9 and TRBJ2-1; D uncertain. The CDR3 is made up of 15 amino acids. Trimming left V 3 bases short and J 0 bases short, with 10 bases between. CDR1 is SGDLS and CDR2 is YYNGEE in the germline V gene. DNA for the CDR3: TGTGCCAGCAGCGCTACCCCGAGCTCCTACAATGAGCAGTTCTTC. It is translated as CASSATPSSYNEQFF.

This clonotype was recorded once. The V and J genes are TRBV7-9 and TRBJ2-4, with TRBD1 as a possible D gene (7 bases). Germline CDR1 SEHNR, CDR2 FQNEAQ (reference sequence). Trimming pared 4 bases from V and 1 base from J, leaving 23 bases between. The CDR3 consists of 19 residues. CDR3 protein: CASSSRQGGSFWAKNIQYF. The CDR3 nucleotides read TGTGCCAGCAGCTCAAGACAGGGAGGTTCATTTTGGGCCAAAAACATTCAGTACTTC.

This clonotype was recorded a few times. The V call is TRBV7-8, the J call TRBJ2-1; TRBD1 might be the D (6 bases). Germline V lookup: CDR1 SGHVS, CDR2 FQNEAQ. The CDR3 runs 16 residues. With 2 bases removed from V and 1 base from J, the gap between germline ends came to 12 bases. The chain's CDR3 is CASSLRARGSYNEQFF. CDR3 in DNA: TGTGCCAGCAGCTTACGGGCCAGGGGATCCTACAATGAGCAGTTCTTC.

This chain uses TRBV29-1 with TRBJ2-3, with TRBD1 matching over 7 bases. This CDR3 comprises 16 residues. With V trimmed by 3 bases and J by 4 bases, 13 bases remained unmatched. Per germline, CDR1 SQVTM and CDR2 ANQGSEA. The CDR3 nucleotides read TGCAGCGTTGAGGGGGACAGAAGGAGCGGCGCAGATACGCAGTATTTT. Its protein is CSVEGDRRSGADTQYF.

The CDR3 here is CASPGHFNSPLHF. For the CDR3, the DNA is TGTGCCAGTCCGGGACACTTTAATTCACCCCTCCACTTT. J is TRBJ1-6 and V is TRBV21-1; TRBD1, as called in the table, went unchecked against the DNA. TRBV21-1 is described as a pseudogene. CDR3 size: 13 residues.

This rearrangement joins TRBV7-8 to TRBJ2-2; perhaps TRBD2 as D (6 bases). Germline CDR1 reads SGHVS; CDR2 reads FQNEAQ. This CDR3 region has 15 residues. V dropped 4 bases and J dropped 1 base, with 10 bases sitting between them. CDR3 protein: CASSSWGENTGELFF. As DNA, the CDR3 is TGTGCCAGCAGCTCGTGGGGGGAGAACACCGGGGAGCTGTTTTTT.

The DNA for the CDR3 is TGTGCCAGCAGTTTTGCGGGAGCAGATACGCAGTATTTT. Translation gives CASSFAGADTQYF. J is TRBJ2-3 and V is TRBV25-1, with 7 nucleotides matching TRBD2. The CDR3 length is 13 residues. Germline CDR1 and CDR2: MGHDK and SYGVNS. J was trimmed by 4 bases and V by 5 bases; bases with no gene match: 3.

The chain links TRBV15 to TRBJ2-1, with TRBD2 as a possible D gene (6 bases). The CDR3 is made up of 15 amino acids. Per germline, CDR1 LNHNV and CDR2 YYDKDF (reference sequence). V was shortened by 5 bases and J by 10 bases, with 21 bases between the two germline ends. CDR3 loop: CATSLQDYQPYEQFF. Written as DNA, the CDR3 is TGTGCCACCAGCCTACAGGACTATCAACCCTACGAGCAGTTCTTC.

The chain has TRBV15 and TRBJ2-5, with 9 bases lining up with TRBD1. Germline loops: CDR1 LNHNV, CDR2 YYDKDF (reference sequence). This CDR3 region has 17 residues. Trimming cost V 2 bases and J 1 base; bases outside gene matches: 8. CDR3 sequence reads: CATSRSLGQGPQETQYF. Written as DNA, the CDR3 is TGTGCCACCAGCAGATCGTTGGGACAGGGCCCCCAAGAGACCCAGTACTTC.

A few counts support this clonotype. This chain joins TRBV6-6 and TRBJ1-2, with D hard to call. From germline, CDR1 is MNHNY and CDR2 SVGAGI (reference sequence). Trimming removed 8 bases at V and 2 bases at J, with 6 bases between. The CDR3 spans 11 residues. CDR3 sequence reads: CASGENYGYTF. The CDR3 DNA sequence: TGTGCCAGCGGAGAAAACTATGGCTACACCTTC.

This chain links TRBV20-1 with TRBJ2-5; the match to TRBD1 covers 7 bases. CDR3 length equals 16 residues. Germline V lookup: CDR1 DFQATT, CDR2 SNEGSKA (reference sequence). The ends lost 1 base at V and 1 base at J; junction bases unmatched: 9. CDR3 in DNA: TGCAGTGCTAGAGTGAACAGGGGATTCGTCCAAGAGACCCAGTACTTC. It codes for CSARVNRGFVQETQYF.

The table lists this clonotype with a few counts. The CDR3 DNA reads TGCGCCAGCAGCTTGGCCGCACAGGGCTCAGGGGCCAACGTCCTGACTTTC. Its translation: CASSLAAQGSGANVLTF. The genes are TRBV5-1 and TRBJ2-6, with TRBD1 as a possible D gene (6 bases). V was shortened by 0 bases and J by 4 bases, with 14 bases between the two germline ends. This CDR3 spans 17 amino acids. Per germline, CDR1 SGHRS and CDR2 YFSETQ.

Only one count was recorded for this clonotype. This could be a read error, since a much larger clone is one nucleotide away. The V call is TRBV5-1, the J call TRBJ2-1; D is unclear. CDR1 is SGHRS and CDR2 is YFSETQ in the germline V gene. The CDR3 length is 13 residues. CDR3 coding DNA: TGCGCCAGCAGCTATATTAGCCAAAATGGGCAGTTCTTC. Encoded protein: CASSYISQNGQFF. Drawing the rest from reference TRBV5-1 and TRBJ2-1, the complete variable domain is KAGVTQTPRYLIKTRGQQVTLSCSPISGHRSVSWYQQTPGQGLQFLFEYFSETQRNKGNFPGRFSGRQFSNSRSEMNVSTLELGDSALYLCASSYISQNGQFFGPGTRLTVL.

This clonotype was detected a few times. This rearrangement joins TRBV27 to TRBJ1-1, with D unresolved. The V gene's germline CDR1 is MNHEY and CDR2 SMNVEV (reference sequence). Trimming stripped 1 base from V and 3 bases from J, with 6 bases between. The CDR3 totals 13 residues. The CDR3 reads CASSLYGYTEAFF. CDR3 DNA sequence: TGTGCCAGCAGTTTATACGGGTACACTGAAGCTTTCTTT.

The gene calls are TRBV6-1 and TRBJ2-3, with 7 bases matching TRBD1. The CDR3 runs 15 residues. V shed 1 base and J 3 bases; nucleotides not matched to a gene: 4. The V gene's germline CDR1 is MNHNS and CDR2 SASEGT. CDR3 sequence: CASSEVYRGTDTQYF. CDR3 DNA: TGTGCCAGCAGTGAAGTTTACAGGGGAACAGATACGCAGTATTTT.

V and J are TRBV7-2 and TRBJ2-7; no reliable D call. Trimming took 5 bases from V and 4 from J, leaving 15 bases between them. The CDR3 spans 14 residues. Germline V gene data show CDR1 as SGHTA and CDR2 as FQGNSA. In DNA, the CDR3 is TGTGCCAGCAGCCCCACCCCCTGGATTTACGAGCAGTACTTC. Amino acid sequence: CASSPTPWIYEQYF.

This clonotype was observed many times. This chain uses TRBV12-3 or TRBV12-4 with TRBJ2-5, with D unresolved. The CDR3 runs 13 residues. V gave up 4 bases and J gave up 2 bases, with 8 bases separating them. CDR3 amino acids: CASSSTRQETQYF. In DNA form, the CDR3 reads TGTGCCAGCAGTTCCACACGACAAGAGACCCAGTACTTC.

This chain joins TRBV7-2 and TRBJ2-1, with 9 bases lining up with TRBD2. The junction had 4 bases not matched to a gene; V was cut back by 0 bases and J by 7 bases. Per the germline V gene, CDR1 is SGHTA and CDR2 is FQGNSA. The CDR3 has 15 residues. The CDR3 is CASSLASGSFNEQFF. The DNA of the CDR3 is TGTGCCAGCAGCTTAGCTAGCGGGAGTTTTAATGAGCAGTTCTTC.

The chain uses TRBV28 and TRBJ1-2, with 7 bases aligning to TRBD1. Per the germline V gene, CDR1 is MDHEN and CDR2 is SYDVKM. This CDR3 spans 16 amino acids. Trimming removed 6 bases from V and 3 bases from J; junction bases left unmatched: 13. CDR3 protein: CASSTPYRGLHYGYTF. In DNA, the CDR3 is TGTGCCAGCAGCACACCATACAGGGGATTACACTATGGCTACACCTTC.